This note documents a single T cell receptor beta chain sequence. Repertoires were generated with immunoSEQ multiplex PCR, while TCRdb's copy carries only in-frame clones and drops some. The repertoire holds 1.4 million to 1.5 million clones, with roughly 97% as singletons. The data were taken from a study of shared clonotypes between healthy human individuals. The sample comprised naive CD4+ T cells sorted from blood. Subset described: CD45RA+ positively selected. The sequence was collected from a man aged 25 to 45 in good health.

DNA of the CDR3: TGTGCCAGCAGCTTACCGGGACTAGTAGAGACCCAGTACTTC. Residues: CASSLPGLVETQYF. The chain has TRBV11-2 and TRBJ2-5, with TRBD2 identical over 8 bases. The trim removed 2 bases at V and 4 bases at J, leaving 3 bases unmatched. Germline V gene sequence: CDR1 SGHAT, CDR2 FQNNGV. This CDR3 spans 14 amino acids.